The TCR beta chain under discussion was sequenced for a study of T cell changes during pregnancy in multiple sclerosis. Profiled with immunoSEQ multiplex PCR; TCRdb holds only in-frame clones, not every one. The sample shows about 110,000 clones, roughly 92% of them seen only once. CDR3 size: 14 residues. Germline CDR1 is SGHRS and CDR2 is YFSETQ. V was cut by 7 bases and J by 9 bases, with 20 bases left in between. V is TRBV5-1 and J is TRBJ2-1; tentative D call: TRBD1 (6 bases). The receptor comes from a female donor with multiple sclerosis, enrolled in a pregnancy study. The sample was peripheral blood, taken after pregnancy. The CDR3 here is CASSFTLQGIEQFF. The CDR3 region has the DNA TGCGCCAGCTCTTTTACCCTGCAGGGGATTGAGCAGTTCTTC.